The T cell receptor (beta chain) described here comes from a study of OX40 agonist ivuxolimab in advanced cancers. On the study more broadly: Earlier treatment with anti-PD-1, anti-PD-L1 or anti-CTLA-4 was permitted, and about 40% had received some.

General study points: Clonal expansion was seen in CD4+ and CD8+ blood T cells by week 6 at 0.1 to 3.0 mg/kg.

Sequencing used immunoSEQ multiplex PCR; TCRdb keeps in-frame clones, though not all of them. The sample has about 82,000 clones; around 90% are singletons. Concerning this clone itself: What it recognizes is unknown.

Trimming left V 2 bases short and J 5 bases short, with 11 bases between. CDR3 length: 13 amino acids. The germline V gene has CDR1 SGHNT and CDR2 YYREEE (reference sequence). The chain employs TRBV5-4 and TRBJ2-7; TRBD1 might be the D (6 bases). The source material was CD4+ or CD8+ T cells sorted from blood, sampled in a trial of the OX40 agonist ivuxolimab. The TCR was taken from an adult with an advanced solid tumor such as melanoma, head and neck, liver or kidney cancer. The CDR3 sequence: CASSFTGTDEQYF. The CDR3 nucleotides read TGTGCCAGCAGCTTTACAGGGACGGACGAGCAGTACTTC.